One sample yielded the 5 T cell receptor beta chains listed below, sequenced in a study of T-cell memory formation after mild COVID-19. TCRdb ran MiXCR on the 5' RACE reads and lists one entry per CDR3 protein. The top ten clones hold roughly 21% of a sample with around 300,000 distinct CDR3 sequences, approximately 19% of them seen once. The sample comprised PBMCs or a T cell subset sorted from them (not recorded which). All receptors derive from a young man who had mild COVID-19 (a few samples of this study predate the infection). Cell type and time point are not known.

The chain couples TRBV5-1 to TRBJ2-2, with D uncertain. V shed 1 base and J shed 7 bases, with 17 bases lying between them. The CDR3 is 16 amino acids. In germline, CDR1 is SGHRS, CDR2 YFSETQ. The DNA for the CDR3 is TGCGCCAGCAGCTTGAGGGTTCCAGGAATCTTCGGGGAGCTGTTTTTT. Translated, it gives CASSLRVPGIFGELFF.

This clonotype was seen a handful of times. The chain recombines TRBV7-9 with TRBJ2-2; 16 positions match TRBD2. Germline V CDR1 and CDR2: SEHNR, FQNEAQ (reference sequence). The J segment lost 2 bases and the V segment lost 4 bases, leaving 4 bases of the junction unmatched. This CDR3 spans 18 amino acids. The CDR3 loop reads CASSSGTSGGVNTGELFF. Written as DNA, the CDR3 is TGTGCCAGCAGCTCCGGGACTAGCGGGGGGGTTAACACCGGGGAGCTGTTTTTT.

The genes are TRBV4-1 and TRBJ2-7, with 12 bases that match TRBD1. From germline, CDR1 is MGHRA and CDR2 YSYEKL. This CDR3 has 15 amino acids. The J segment lost 5 bases and the V segment lost 2 bases, leaving 4 bases of the junction unmatched. Here the CDR3 reads CASSQSGQGANEQYF. The CDR3 region has the DNA TGCGCCAGCAGCCAATCGGGACAGGGGGCCAACGAGCAGTACTTC.

In its sample, this clonotype was seen a few times. The chain uses TRBV11-2 and TRBJ1-5; TRBD1 might be the D (6 bases). V lost 1 base, J lost 5 bases, and 12 bases lay in between. CDR3 length equals 15 residues. Germline V gives CDR1 SGHAT, CDR2 FQNNGV. The chain's CDR3 is CASSLAGGVYQPQHF. CDR3 bases: TGTGCCAGCAGCTTAGCGGGGGGCGTTTATCAGCCCCAGCATTTT.

The gene calls are TRBV20-1 and TRBJ1-1, with 7 bases fitting TRBD1. This CDR3 has 17 residues. Germline-derived CDR1 and CDR2 are DFQATT and SNEGSKA (reference sequence). Germline trimming cut 2 bases from V and 5 bases from J; bases unmatched to any gene: 17. The CDR3 DNA reads as TGCAGTGCTAGACGGGCCGGGACAGCTAACCCGTGGACTGAAGCTTTCTTT. Its translation: CSARRAGTANPWTEAFF.